The 3 T cell receptor beta chains below come from one sample, sequenced in a study of graft-versus-host responses after intestinal transplantation. The protocol was immunoSEQ multiplex PCR, while the TCRdb copy is restricted to in-frame clones and leaves out a portion. The table records over 60,000 clones, 80% to 95% of them present only once. The material sequenced was bone marrow, taken almost 750 days after intestinal transplantation. All receptors come from a human patient who received an intestinal transplant, so some T cells may come from the graft donor.

The CDR3 sequence: CASSQEGAPVYGYTF. The CDR3, as DNA: TGCGCCAGCAGCCAAGAAGGGGCGCCGGTTTATGGCTACACCTTC. This chain links TRBV4-1 with TRBJ1-2; D may be TRBD1 (5 bases). Germline V gene sequence: CDR1 MGHRA, CDR2 YSYEKL. The length of the CDR3 is 15 residues. Between the trimmed V and J ends, which lost 0 bases and 5 bases, there was a span of 13 bases.

In nucleotides, the CDR3 is TGCGCCAGCAGCCAAGACAGGGCTCGGGAGACCCAGTACTTC. Translated, it gives CASSQDRARETQYF. The V call is TRBV4-1, the J call TRBJ2-5; D may be TRBD1 (5 bases). Trimming shortened V by 0 bases and J by 5 bases, and 10 bases separated the two germline ends. CDR1 MGHRA and CDR2 YSYEKL come from the germline V gene. The CDR3 totals 14 residues.

This clone appeared a single time. The chain has TRBV6-1 and TRBJ1-6; D not resolved. CDR1 MNHNS and CDR2 SASEGT come from the germline V gene. The CDR3 covers 10 residues. V gave up 3 bases and J gave up 9 bases, with 0 bases separating them. CDR3: CASSDSPLHF. The CDR3 nucleotides read TGTGCCAGCAGTGATTCACCCCTCCACTTT.